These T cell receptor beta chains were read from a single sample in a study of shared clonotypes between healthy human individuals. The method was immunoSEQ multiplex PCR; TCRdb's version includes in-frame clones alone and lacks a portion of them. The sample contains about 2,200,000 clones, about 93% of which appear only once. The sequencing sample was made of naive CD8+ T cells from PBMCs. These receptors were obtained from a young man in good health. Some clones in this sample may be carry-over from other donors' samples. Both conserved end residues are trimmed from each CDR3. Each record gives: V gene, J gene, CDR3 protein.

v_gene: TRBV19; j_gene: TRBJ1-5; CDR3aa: ATRHRGGNQPQH
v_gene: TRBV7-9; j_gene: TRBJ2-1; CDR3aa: ASSLEGPYNEQF
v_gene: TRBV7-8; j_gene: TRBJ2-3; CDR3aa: ASSLPLAGATSTDTQY
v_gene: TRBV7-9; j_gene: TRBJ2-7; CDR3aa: ASSLWTDNYEQY
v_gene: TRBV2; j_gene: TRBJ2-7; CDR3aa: ASTASRGIGLYEQY
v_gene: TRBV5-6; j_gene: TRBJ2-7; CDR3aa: ASSPQGHSYEQY
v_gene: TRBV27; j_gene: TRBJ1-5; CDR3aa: ASSLSWEASGNQPQH
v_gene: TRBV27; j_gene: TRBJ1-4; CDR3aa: ASSPGPGQGVEKLF
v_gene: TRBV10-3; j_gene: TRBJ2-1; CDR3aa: AISVAGTSLGNEQF
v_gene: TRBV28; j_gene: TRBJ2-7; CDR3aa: ASREPGQGPSYEQY
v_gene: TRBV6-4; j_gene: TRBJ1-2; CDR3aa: ASRGLYGYT
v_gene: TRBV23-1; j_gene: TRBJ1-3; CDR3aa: ASSQIYPEGAGLSGNTIY
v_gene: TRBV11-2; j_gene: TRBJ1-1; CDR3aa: ASSFPAGRRNTEAF
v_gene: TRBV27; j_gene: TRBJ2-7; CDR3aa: ASSFSGTYEQY
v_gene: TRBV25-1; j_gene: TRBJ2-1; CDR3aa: ASSGPGQAYNEQF
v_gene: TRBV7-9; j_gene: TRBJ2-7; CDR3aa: ASSSKDRPSYEQY
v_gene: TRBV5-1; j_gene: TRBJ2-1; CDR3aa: ASSLVGREGNEQF
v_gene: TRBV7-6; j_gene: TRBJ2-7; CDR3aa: ASSLVGGAVSEQY
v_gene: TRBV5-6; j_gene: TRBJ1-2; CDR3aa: ASSAGSASYGYT
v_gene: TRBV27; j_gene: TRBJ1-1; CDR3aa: ASSLRDRNTEAF
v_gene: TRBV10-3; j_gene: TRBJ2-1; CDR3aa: AISEILSYEQF
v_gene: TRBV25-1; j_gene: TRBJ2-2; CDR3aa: ASSGSNTGELF
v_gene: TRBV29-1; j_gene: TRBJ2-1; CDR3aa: SDTWGGTYNEQF
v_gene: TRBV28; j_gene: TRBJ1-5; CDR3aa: ASSSPAEDSNQPQH
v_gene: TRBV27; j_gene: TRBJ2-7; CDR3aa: ASSPGPGQSYEQY
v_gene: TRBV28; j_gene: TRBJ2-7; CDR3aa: ASSLEASGEVSYEQY
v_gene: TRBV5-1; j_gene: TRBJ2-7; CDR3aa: ASSMTGGDEQY
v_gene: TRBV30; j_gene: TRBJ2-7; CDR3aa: AWIGLAGIEQY
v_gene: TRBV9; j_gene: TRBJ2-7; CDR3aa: ASSVEGTATYEQY
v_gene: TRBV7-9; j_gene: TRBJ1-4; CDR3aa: ASSAYRAPGEKLF
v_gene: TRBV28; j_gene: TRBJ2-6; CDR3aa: ASSLPLGTELVNVLT
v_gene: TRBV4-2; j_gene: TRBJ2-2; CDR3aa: ASSQNTGELF
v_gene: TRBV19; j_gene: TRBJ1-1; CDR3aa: ASSTGGPDTEAF
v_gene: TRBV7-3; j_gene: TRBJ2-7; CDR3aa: ASSLVLAGVNEQY
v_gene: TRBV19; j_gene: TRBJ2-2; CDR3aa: ASSIPREGQRELF
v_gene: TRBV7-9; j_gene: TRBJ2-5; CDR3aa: ASTGAQETQY
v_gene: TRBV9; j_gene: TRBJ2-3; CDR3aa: ASSAGTGRTNTQY
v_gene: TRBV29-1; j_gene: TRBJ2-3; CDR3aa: SGSGVADTQY
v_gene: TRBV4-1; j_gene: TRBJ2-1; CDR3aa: ASSAGTSGYNEQF
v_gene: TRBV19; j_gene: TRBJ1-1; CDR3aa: ASSMAPVIGAPTNTEAF
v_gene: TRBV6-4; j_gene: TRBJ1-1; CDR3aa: ASSDSAGRNTEAF
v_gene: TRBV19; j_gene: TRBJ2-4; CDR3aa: ASSPTGQGFIIAKNIQY
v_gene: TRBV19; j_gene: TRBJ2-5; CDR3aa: ASSNLVQETQY
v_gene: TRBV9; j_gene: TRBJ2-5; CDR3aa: ASSASGTEETQY
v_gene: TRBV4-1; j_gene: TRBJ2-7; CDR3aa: ASSQTQSGSSYEQY
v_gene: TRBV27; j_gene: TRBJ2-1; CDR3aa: ASRVAGGPLNEQF
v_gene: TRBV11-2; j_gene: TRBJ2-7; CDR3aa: ASSLPSHEQY
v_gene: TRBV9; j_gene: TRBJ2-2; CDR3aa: ASSARVPGTSGLANTGELF